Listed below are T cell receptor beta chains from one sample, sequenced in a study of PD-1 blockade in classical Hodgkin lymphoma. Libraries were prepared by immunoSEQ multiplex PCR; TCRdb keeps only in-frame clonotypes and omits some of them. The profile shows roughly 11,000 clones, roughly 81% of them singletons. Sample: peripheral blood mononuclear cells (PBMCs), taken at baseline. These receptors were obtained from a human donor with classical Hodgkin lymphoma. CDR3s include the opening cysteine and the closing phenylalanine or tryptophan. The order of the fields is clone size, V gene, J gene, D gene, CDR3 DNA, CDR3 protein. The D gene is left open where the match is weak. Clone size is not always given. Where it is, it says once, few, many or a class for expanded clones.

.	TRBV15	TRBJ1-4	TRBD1	TGTGCCACCAGCCGACCGACAGGGGCGCGGGAAAAACTGTTTTTT	CATSRPTGAREKLFF
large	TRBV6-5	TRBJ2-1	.	TGTGCCAGCAGTTACTCAGAGGAGGACACCTACAATGAGCAGTTCTTC	CASSYSEEDTYNEQFF
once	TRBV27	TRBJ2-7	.	TGTGCCAGCAGTTTATACGACGGGAGCTCCTACGAGCAGTACTTC	CASSLYDGSSYEQYF
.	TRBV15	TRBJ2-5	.	TGTGCCACCAACTCGGGGAGGAAAGAGACCCAGTACTTC	CATNSGRKETQYF
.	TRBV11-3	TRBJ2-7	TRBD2	TGTGCCAGCAGCCCTACTAGCGGGAGGGCCTACGAGCAGTACTTC	CASSPTSGRAYEQYF
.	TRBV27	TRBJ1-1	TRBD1	TGTGCCAGCAGTGCTAATCAGGGGGTTTGGATGAACACTGAAGCTTTCTTT	CASSANQGVWMNTEAFF
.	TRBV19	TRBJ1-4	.	TGTGCCAGTAGTATAGATCACTCCACTAATGAAAAACTGTTTTTT	CASSIDHSTNEKLFF
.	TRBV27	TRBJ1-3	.	TGTGCCAGCAGTTTATGGTCAGGAGGAAACACCATATATTTT	CASSLWSGGNTIYF
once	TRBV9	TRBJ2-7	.	TGTGCCAGCAGCGTAGTCGGGAGTGTGGACGAGCAGTACTTC	CASSVVGSVDEQYF
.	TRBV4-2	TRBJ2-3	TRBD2	TGTGCCAGCAGCCAAGTCCTAGCGGGGGGACTTACTAGCACAGATACGCAGTATTTT	CASSQVLAGGLTSTDTQYF